What follows are 21 T cell receptor beta chains derived from one specimen sequenced in a study of shared clonotypes between healthy human individuals. The repertoire was sequenced with immunoSEQ multiplex PCR; TCRdb's copy has only in-frame clones and lacks some. The top ten hold 0.36% of the sample, which has about 2.4 million clones, under 95% seen once. Specimen: naive CD4+ T cells from PBMCs. Subset defined: CD45RA+ positively selected. These receptors all come from a man in his late teens or twenties in good health. Some clones in this sample may be carry-over from other donors' samples.

This chain joins TRBV7-2 and TRBJ2-2; a possible D gene is TRBD1 (5 bases). This CDR3 spans 13 amino acids. The germline CDR1 and CDR2 sequences are SGHTA and FQGNSA. V was cut by 5 bases and J by 4 bases, with 8 bases left in between. The CDR3 protein is CASSRQSTGELFF. The CDR3 DNA reads as TGTGCCAGCAGCAGACAGTCCACCGGGGAGCTGTTTTTT.

This clone was observed once. The chain has TRBV28 and TRBJ1-2; 10 bases align to TRBD1. The CDR3 length is 14 residues. Germline CDR1 MDHEN, CDR2 SYDVKM. The V gene end was trimmed by 4 bases and the J gene end by 6 bases; junction bases not matched to a gene: 5. In DNA, the CDR3 is TGTGCCAGCAGTTACCTGACAGGGGGCGATGGCTACACCTTC. Its translation is CASSYLTGGDGYTF.

Comments on this clone: Other DNA sequences from this sample encode an identical CDR3 as well. This chain joins TRBV7-9 and TRBJ1-2; TRBD1 might be the D (5 bases). The germline gives CDR1 SEHNR, CDR2 FQNEAQ (reference sequence). The CDR3 length is 12 residues. V lost 3 bases and J 4 bases, leaving 6 bases between the germline ends. CDR3 sequence: CASSFTGYGYTF. In DNA, the CDR3 is TGTGCCAGCAGCTTCACAGGCTATGGCTACACCTTC.

The CDR3 spells CASSPKGQASTTAMNTEAFF. Here the CDR3 DNA reads TGTGCCAGCTCACCCAAGGGACAGGCCTCGACTACCGCTATGAACACTGAAGCTTTCTTT. The chain employs TRBV18 and TRBJ1-1; 8 bases are shared with TRBD1. V lost 3 bases and J lost 0; bases outside the gene matches: 18. Per the germline V gene, CDR1 is KGHSH and CDR2 is LQKENI. CDR3 length: 20 residues.

The rearrangement links TRBV6-1 to TRBJ2-7; TRBD2 matches at 14 bases. The germline gives CDR1 MNHNS, CDR2 SASEGT. This CDR3 has 14 residues. Trimming removed 7 bases from V and 7 bases from J; junction bases left unmatched: 6. CDR3 in amino acids: CASNRLAGGFEQYF. The CDR3 DNA reads as TGTGCCAGCAACCGACTAGCGGGAGGGTTTGAGCAGTACTTC.

The chain is built from TRBV7-9 and TRBJ2-2; 7 nucleotides match TRBD1. Germline V CDR1 and CDR2: SEHNR, FQNEAQ (reference sequence). CDR3 length: 16 amino acids. The V segment lost 7 bases and the J segment 2 bases; nucleotides outside the gene matches: 10. The CDR3 coding sequence is TGTGCCAGCAACCGCTTAACAGGGGTCAACACCGGGGAGCTGTTTTTT. Protein: CASNRLTGVNTGELFF.

The V call is TRBV30, the J call TRBJ2-3; maybe TRBD2 (6 bases). The CDR3 spans 15 residues. The V and J ends lost 2 bases and 2 bases respectively, with 14 bases between them. In germline, CDR1 is GTSNPN, CDR2 SVGIG (reference sequence). DNA for the CDR3: TGTGCCTGGAGTACGGGACTCCGACACACAGATACGCAGTATTTT. It specifies CAWSTGLRHTDTQYF. Complete variable domain (other parts from reference TRBV30 and TRBJ2-3): SQTIHQWPATLVQPVGSPLSLECTVEGTSNPNLYWYRQAAGRGLQLLFYSVGIGQISSEVPQNLSASRPQDRQFILSSKKLLLSDSGFYLCAWSTGLRHTDTQYFGPGTRLTVL.

The rearrangement joins TRBV11-2 to TRBJ1-2; D is uncertain. V shed 0 bases and J shed 4 bases, with 9 bases lying between them. Per the germline V gene, CDR1 is SGHAT and CDR2 is FQNNGV. This CDR3 has 14 amino acids. The CDR3 coding sequence is TGTGCCAGCAGCTTAGATGGTCAGCTCTATGGCTACACCTTC. Encoded protein: CASSLDGQLYGYTF.

CDR3 nucleotide sequence: TGTGCCAGCAGAGGCAGGGGGCCTCAAGAGACCCAGTACTTC. It translates to CASRGRGPQETQYF. The gene calls are TRBV6-1 and TRBJ2-5; TRBD1 matches 8 bases. V shed 6 bases and J 2 bases; nucleotides not matched to a gene: 5. The CDR3 contains 14 residues. Germline V gene lookup returns CDR1 MNHNS and CDR2 SASEGT.

This chain links TRBV19 with TRBJ1-2; D call uncertain. The CDR3 length is 13 residues. Trimming shortened V by 5 bases and J by 8 bases, and 15 bases separated the two germline ends. Germline assignment: CDR1 LNHDA and CDR2 SQIVND (reference sequence). The CDR3 sequence: CASSDQERRGYTF. The DNA for the CDR3 is TGTGCCAGTAGTGACCAGGAACGACGCGGCTACACCTTC.

This clone was picked up a small number of times. The rearrangement joins TRBV30 to TRBJ1-1; D is possibly TRBD1 (6 bases). The CDR3 runs 12 residues. Germline-derived CDR1 and CDR2 are GTSNPN and SVGIG (reference sequence). V gave up 4 bases and J gave up 4 bases, with 10 bases separating them. The CDR3 coding sequence is TGTGCCTGGATCAGGGGCTTCACTGAAGCTTTCTTT. This encodes CAWIRGFTEAFF.

V usage is TRBV9 and J usage is TRBJ2-3, with TRBD2 as a possible D gene (6 bases). CDR1 is SGDLS, CDR2 YYNGEE, per germline. This CDR3 spans 15 amino acids. Trimming shortened V by 2 bases and J by 5 bases, and 15 bases separated the two germline ends. The CDR3: CASSVEGGPGDTQYF. The CDR3 nucleotides are TGTGCCAGCAGCGTCGAGGGAGGCCCGGGAGATACGCAGTATTTT.

The chain employs TRBV19 and TRBJ2-2; TRBD1 is a possible D gene (5 bases). V lost 6 bases to trimming and J lost 3 bases, with 11 bases between them. Germline assignment: CDR1 LNHDA and CDR2 SQIVND (reference sequence). The CDR3 has 14 residues. Here the CDR3 reads CASRQDGYTGELFF. CDR3 coding DNA: TGTGCCAGTAGACAGGACGGATACACCGGGGAGCTGTTTTTT. The full variable domain, rest sourced from reference TRBV19 and TRBJ2-2, is DGGITQSPKYLFRKEGQNVTLSCEQNLNHDAMYWYRQDPGQGLRLIYYSQIVNDFQKGDIAEGYSVSREKKESFPLTVTSAQKNPTAFYLCASRQDGYTGELFFGEGSRLTVL.

This chain joins TRBV27 and TRBJ2-7; 9 positions match TRBD2. Trimming removed 5 bases from V and 2 bases from J; junction bases left unmatched: 7. The germline V gene has CDR1 MNHEY and CDR2 SMNVEV (reference sequence). The CDR3 loop spans 15 amino acids. CDR3 region: CASSPAGGETYEQYF. CDR3 sequence (DNA): TGTGCCAGCAGTCCGGCGGGAGGGGAAACCTACGAGCAGTACTTC.

The chain couples TRBV9 to TRBJ1-1; 10 positions match TRBD1. CDR3 length: 14 amino acids. CDR1 is SGDLS and CDR2 is YYNGEE in the germline V gene. V lost 3 bases and J lost 3; bases outside the gene matches: 2. The CDR3 sequence is CASSGGQGHTEAFF. Written as DNA, the CDR3 is TGTGCCAGCAGCGGGGGACAGGGGCACACTGAAGCTTTCTTT.

The DNA of the CDR3 is TGTGCCAGCAGTTATGGGGCCAACAACCCCGAGCAGTACTTC. Its protein product is CASSYGANNPEQYF. The chain couples TRBV6-5 to TRBJ2-7, with a weak D call TRBD1 (5 bases). Germline CDR1 reads MNHEY; CDR2 reads SVGAGI. The CDR3 has 14 residues. Trimming took off 3 bases at V and 6 bases at J, with 15 bases between the two ends.

This chain's CDR3 is CASSFTPGGSGGNTGELFF. The CDR3 DNA reads as TGTGCCAGCAGCTTCACCCCGGGGGGTAGCGGGGGGAACACCGGGGAGCTGTTTTTT. This rearrangement joins TRBV9 to TRBJ2-2; 9 bases are a match to TRBD2. Trimming removed 4 bases from V and 1 base from J; junction bases left unmatched: 14. This CDR3 comprises 19 residues. From germline, CDR1 is SGDLS and CDR2 YYNGEE.

This clone was seen just once. This chain links TRBV29-1 with TRBJ2-1; D gene unclear. The CDR3 sequence is 14 residues long. Trimming removed 7 bases at V and 1 base at J, with 14 bases between. Germline V gives CDR1 SQVTM, CDR2 ANQGSEA. CDR3 protein: CSARSRSSYNEQFF. The DNA of the CDR3 is TGCAGCGCCCGATCCAGGAGTTCCTACAATGAGCAGTTCTTC.

The rearrangement uses TRBV5-1 and TRBJ2-5; maybe TRBD1 (5 bases). The CDR3 is 16 amino acids. The V gene's germline CDR1 is SGHRS and CDR2 YFSETQ. The V end lost 0 bases, the J end lost 2 bases, and 14 bases lay between the germline ends. The CDR3 is CASSLVTMTVQETQYF. The CDR3 DNA reads as TGCGCCAGCAGCTTGGTGACGATGACAGTTCAAGAGACCCAGTACTTC.

The rearrangement joins TRBV4-2 to TRBJ1-1; 7 bases are shared with TRBD1. V trimming: 4 bases; J trimming: 6 bases; junction bases outside the gene matches: 8. Germline CDR1 is LGHNA and CDR2 is YNFKEQ. The CDR3 length is 14 residues. The CDR3 DNA reads TGTGCCAGCAGCCCCAGGGGGGCGAGAGCTGAAGCTTTCTTT. Its translation is CASSPRGARAEAFF.

The count of this clone is one. V gene TRBV28 combines with J gene TRBJ1-2; 7 bases fit TRBD1. The germline CDR1 and CDR2 sequences are MDHEN and SYDVKM. Trimming cost V 7 bases and J 2 bases; bases outside gene matches: 4. The CDR3 is made up of 13 amino acids. CDR3 sequence: CASIEGGNYGYTF. The CDR3 coding sequence is TGTGCCAGCATCGAAGGGGGCAACTATGGCTACACCTTC.